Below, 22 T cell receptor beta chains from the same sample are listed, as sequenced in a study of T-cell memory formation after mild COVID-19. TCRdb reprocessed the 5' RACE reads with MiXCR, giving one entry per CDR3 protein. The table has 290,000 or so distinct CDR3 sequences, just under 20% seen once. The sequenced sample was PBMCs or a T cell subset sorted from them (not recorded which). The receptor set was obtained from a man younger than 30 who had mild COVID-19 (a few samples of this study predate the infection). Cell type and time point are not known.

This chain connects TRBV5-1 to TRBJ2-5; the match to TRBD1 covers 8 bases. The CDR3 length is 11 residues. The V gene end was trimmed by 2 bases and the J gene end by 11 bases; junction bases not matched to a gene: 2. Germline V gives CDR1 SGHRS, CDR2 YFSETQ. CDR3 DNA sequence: TGCGCCAGCAGCTTACAGGGGGGTCAGTACTTC. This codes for CASSLQGGQYF.

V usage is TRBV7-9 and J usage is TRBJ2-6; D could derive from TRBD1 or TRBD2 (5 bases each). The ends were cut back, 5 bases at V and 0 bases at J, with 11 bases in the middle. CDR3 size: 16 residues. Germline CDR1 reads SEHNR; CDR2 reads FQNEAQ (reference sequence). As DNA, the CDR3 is TGTGCCAGCAGCCGGGACCCTTCCTCTGGGGCCAACGTCCTGACTTTC. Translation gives CASSRDPSSGANVLTF.

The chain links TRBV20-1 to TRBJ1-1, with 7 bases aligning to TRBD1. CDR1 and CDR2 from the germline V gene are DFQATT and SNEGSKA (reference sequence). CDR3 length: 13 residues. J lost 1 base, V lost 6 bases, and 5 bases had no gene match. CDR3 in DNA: TGCAGTGCGTCGACAGGGACGAACACTGAAGCTTTCTTT. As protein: CSASTGTNTEAFF.

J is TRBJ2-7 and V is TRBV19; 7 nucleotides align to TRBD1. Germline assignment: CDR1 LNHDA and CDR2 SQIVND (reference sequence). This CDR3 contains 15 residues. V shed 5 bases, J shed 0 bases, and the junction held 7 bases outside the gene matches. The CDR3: CASSWGTDSSYEQYF. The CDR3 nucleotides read TGTGCCAGTAGTTGGGGGACAGATAGCTCCTACGAGCAGTACTTC.

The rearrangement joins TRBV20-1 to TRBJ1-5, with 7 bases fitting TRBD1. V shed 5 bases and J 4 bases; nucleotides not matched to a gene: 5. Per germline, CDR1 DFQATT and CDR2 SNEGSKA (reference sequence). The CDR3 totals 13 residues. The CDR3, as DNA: TGCAGTGCTGAAGACAGGGCAAATCAGCCCCAGCATTTT. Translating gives CSAEDRANQPQHF.

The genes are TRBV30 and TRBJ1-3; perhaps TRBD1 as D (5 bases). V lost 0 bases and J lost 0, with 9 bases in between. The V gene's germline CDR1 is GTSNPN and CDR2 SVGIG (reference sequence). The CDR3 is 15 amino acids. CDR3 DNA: TGTGCCTGGAGTGTAGGGGCGTACTCTGGAAACACCATATATTTT. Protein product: CAWSVGAYSGNTIYF.

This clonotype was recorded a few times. CDR3 bases: TGTGCCAGCAGCGTAGGCGGGATGGGCAATCAGCCCCAGCATTTT. Translating it yields CASSVGGMGNQPQHF. The chain joins TRBV9 to TRBJ1-5; D not certain. V lost 0 bases and J 2 bases, leaving 9 bases between the germline ends. CDR3 size: 15 residues. The germline gives CDR1 SGDLS, CDR2 YYNGEE. Full variable domain (outside the CDR3, taken from reference TRBV9 and TRBJ1-5): DSGVTQTPKHLITATGQRVTLRCSPRSGDLSVYWYQQSLDQGLQFLIQYYNGEERAKGNILERFSAQQFPDLHSELNLSSLELGDSALYFCASSVGGMGNQPQHFGDGTRLSIL.

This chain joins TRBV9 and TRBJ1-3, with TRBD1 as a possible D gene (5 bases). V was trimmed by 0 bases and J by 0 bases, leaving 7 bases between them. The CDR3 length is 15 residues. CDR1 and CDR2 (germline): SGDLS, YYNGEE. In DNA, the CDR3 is TGTGCCAGCAGCGTAGAGACAGTCTCTGGAAACACCATATATTTT. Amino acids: CASSVETVSGNTIYF.

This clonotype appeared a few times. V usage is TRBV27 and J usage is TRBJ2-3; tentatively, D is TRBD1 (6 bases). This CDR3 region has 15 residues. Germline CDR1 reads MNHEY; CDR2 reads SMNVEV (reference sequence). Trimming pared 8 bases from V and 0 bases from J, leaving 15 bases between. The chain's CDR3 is CASRRDTSSTDTQYF. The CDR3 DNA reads TGTGCCAGCCGCCGGGACACATCTAGCACAGATACGCAGTATTTT.

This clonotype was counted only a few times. CDR3 nucleotide sequence: TGTGCCAGCAGCTTACCCCGACAGGGGACAGGCACAGATACGCAGTATTTT. Its translation: CASSLPRQGTGTDTQYF. The rearrangement uses TRBV7-9 and TRBJ2-3; the match to TRBD1 covers 8 bases. The CDR3 is 17 amino acids. CDR1 is SEHNR, CDR2 FQNEAQ, per germline (reference sequence). The V and J ends lost 2 bases and 1 base, in that order; junction bases with no gene match: 8.

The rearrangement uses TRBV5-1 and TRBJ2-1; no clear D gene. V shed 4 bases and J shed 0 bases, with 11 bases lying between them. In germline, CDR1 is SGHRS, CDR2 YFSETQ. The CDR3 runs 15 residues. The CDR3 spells CASSRPLSSYNEQFF. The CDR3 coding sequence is TGCGCCAGCAGCCGCCCATTGAGCTCCTACAATGAGCAGTTCTTC.

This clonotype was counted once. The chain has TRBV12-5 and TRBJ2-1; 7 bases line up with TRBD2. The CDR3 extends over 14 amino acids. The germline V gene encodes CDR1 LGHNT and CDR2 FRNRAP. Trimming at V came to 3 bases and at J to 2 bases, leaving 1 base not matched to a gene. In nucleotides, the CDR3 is TGTGCTAGTGGTTTAAGCGGGACCTACAATGAGCAGTTCTTC. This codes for CASGLSGTYNEQFF.

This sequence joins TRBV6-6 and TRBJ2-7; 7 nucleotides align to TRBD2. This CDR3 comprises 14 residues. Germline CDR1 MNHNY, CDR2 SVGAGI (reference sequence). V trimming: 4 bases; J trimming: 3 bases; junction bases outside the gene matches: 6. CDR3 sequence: CASSSPGGFYEQYF. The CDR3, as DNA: TGTGCCAGCAGTTCTCCGGGGGGATTCTACGAGCAGTACTTC.

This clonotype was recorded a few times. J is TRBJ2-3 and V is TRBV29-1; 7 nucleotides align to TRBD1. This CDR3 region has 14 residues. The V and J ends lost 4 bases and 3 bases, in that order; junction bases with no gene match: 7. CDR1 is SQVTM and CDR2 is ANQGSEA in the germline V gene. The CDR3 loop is CSVVPTGWTDTQYF. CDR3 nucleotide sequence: TGCAGCGTTGTCCCGACAGGGTGGACAGATACGCAGTATTTT.

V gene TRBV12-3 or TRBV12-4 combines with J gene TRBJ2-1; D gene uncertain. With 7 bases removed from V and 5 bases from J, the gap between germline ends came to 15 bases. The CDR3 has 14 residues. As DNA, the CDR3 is TGTGCCAGCACCCCGTGGGTCCGAGACAATGAGCAGTTCTTC. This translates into CASTPWVRDNEQFF.

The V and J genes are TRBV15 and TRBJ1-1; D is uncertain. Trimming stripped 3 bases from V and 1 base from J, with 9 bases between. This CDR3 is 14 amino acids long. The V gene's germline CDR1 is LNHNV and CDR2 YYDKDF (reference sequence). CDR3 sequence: CATSRALQNTEAFF. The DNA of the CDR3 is TGTGCCACCAGCAGGGCCCTCCAGAACACTGAAGCTTTCTTT.

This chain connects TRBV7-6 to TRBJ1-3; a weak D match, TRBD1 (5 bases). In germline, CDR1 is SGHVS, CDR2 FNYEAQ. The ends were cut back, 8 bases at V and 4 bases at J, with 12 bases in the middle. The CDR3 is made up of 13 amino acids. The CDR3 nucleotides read TGTGCCAGCGGGGCCCCTGGGGGAAACACCATATATTTT. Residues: CASGAPGGNTIYF. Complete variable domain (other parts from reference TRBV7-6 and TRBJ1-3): GAGVSQSPRYKVTKRGQDVALRCDPISGHVSLYWYRQALGQGPEFLTYFNYEAQQDKSGLPNDRFSAERPEGSISTLTIQRTEQRDSAMYRCASGAPGGNTIYFGEGSWLTVV.

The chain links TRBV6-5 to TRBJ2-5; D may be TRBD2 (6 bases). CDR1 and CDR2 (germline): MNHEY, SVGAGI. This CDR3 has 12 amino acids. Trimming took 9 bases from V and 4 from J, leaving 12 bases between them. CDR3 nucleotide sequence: TGTGCCAGTCGGGGGTTCGGAGAGACCCAGTACTTC. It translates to CASRGFGETQYF.

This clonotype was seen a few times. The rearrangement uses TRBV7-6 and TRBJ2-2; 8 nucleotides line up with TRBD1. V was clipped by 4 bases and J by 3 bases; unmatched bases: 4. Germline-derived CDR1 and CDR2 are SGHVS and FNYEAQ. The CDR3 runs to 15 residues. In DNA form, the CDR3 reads TGTGCCAGCAGCTCGGACAGGGCGTACACCGGGGAGCTGTTTTTT. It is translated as CASSSDRAYTGELFF.

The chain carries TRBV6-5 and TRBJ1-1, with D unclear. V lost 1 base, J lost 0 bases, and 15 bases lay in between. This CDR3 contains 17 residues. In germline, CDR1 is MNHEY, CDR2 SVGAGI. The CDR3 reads CASSYFHPRTVNTEAFF. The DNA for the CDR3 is TGTGCCAGCAGTTACTTCCACCCACGGACGGTGAACACTGAAGCTTTCTTT.

For the CDR3, the DNA is TGTGCCAGCAGTTGGACACAAAACACTGAAGCTTTCTTT. This translates into CASSWTQNTEAFF. This chain joins TRBV28 and TRBJ1-1; D might be TRBD1 (5 bases). Trimming took off 4 bases at V and 2 bases at J, with 8 bases between the two ends. The germline V gene encodes CDR1 MDHEN and CDR2 SYDVKM. This CDR3 is built from 13 residues. Combining the CDR3 with reference TRBV28 and TRBJ1-1 gives the whole variable domain DVKVTQSSRYLVKRTGEKVFLECVQDMDHENMFWYRQDPGLGLRLIYFSYDVKMKEKGDIPEGYSVSREKKERFSLILESASTNQTSMYLCASSWTQNTEAFFGQGTRLTVV.

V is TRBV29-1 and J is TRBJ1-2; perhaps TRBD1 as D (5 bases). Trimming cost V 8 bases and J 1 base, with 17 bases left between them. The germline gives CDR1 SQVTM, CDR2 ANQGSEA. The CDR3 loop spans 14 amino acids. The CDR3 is CSTYGGIINYGYTF. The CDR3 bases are TGCAGCACCTACGGGGGGATAATTAACTATGGCTACACCTTC.